The present T cell receptor beta chain was sequenced within a study of identical twins (dated by TCRdb to 2016 to 2018). A note on the overall study: TCR alpha and beta repertoires from monozygotic twins, unrelated adults of various ages and cord blood were deep-sequenced to test whether fetal clonotypes persist. To rule out contamination, the twin experiments were replicated at different times with different library preparation protocols.

Every donor was a healthy Caucasian. For this clonotype: Its recognized antigen is unknown. Base qualities were left out, and no much larger clone turns up one base away.

The germline ends are 9 bases apart after V is trimmed by 5 bases and J by 2 bases. Including the terminal cysteine and phenylalanine, the CDR3 comprises 13 residues. CDR3 DNA only is kept here, 39 bases in frame from base 1. CDR1 and CDR2, per the germline V gene, are SNHLY and FYNNEI. Study-wide findings and limitations: A weaker excess of twin sharing was found in beta out-of-frame sequences because the signal-to-noise ratio was lowered by fewer shared sequences. Abundant cord blood beta clonotypes carried fewer insertions; young adult naive repertoires showed a weaker similar trend, while memory repertoires showed none. Invariant T cells such as MAIT and iNKT could partly confound zero-insertion analyses, although diverse VJ usage argued against such confounding for most clonotypes. Out-of-frame TCR alpha sequences shared between twins showed an excess of low generation-probability sequences compared with coincidental sharing between unrelated individuals. In monozygotic twins, out-of-frame TCR alpha sharing was systematically underestimated by recombination models, although the models agreed with sharing between unrelated individuals. Because the same donors could not be followed over many years, the conclusions relied on cross-sectional statistical analysis.

Library preparation used 5' RACE. The sequencer listed for this sample is Illumina HiSeq 2000. A universal primer binding site was introduced by template switching, and a unique molecular identifier was present in the final cDNA, enabling accurate counting of TCR cDNA molecules. First-strand cDNA for TCR alpha and beta chains was synthesized from specific primers in the conserved constant-segment region. Each cDNA library was double barcoded, with a SMART-Mk sample barcode plus Illumina barcodes, to control for contamination. TruSeq adapter sequences along with Illumina sample barcodes were introduced in two successive PCR steps. Sequencing of the TCR alpha and beta cDNA libraries was done on the Illumina HiSeq platform using custom primers. Per the source publication's procedure: MiGEC was used to process raw reads and extract unique molecular identifiers, and MiXCR was used to find CDR3 positions. Recombination models were inferred per individual with the repgenHMM and IGoR tools using an EM algorithm. Shared clonotypes were analyzed with the tcR package in R, and sharing was normalized by the product of cloneset sizes. To study raw recombination without the effects of thymic and clonal selection, out-of-frame nonproductive sequences were analyzed. Using fastp at Q25 and MiXCR, TCRdb reprocessed the public reads and kept productive beta chains. Records with the same CDR3 protein are collapsed into one entry carrying the most frequent genes and DNA. The V and J calls were determined by TCRdb, not by the authors. Present in this sample are some 1,700,000 distinct CDR3 sequences, about 32% of which were seen just once. About 0.3% of the sample rests with the top ten.

The specimen was cord blood. The sequence came from a newborn girl in good health. The rearranged segments are TRBV2 and TRBJ1-2; too little of a D gene remains to name it. The CDR3: CASSPIPNYGYTF. The DNA is TGTGCCAGCAGTCCTATTCCCAACTATGGCTACACCTTC.